This T cell receptor (beta chain) derives from a study of OX40 agonist ivuxolimab in advanced cancers. Study summary: Across the patients, intravenous ivuxolimab was delivered every 2 weeks at 0.01 to 10 mg/kg.

Generated by immunoSEQ multiplex PCR, the TCRdb table keeps only in-frame clones and is missing some. The sample contains around 35,000 clones, approximately 80% of which appear only once. V gave up 4 bases and J gave up 8 bases; unmatched junction bases: 7. The CDR3 covers 13 residues. Germline V lookup: CDR1 SGHRS, CDR2 YFSETQ. Comment on this clone: Antigen: not known.

Regarding the study as a whole: Doses of 0.1 to 3.0 mg/kg were accompanied by clonal expansion of CD4+ and CD8+ blood T cells by week 6. Clonal expansion in partial responders at 0.1-3.0 mg/kg ranked among the lowest.

The sequence came from an adult with an advanced solid tumor such as melanoma, head and neck, liver or kidney cancer. The J gene is TRBJ1-2, the V gene TRBV5-1, with 8 bases lining up with TRBD1. Specimen: CD4+ or CD8+ T cells sorted from blood, collected in a trial of the OX40 agonist ivuxolimab. The CDR3 DNA reads as TGCGCCAGCAGCCTCGGGACAGGTGAAGGCTACACCTTC. Translation gives CASSLGTGEGYTF.